Following are 26 T cell receptor beta chains from one sample sequenced in a study of blood T cell repertoires in COVID-19. The repertoire was sequenced with immunoSEQ multiplex PCR; TCRdb's copy has only in-frame clones and lacks some. The table includes over 150,000 clones, 65% to 90% detected once. The sequenced sample consisted of peripheral blood. The receptors were sampled from a woman aged 55-70 years with COVID-19, enrolled during active disease.

The V gene is TRBV14, the J gene TRBJ1-4; no definite D call. CDR1 is SGHDN and CDR2 is FVKESK in the germline V gene. The CDR3 has 14 residues. Trimming stripped 1 base from V and 7 bases from J, with 10 bases between. CDR3 DNA sequence: TGTGCCAGCAGCCAAGGTCTGCGGCGTGAAAAACTGTTTTTT. This codes for CASSQGLRREKLFF.

A word on this clone: The sample has other DNA sequences that encode this CDR3 too. J is TRBJ1-3 and V is TRBV6-1; unclear D gene. CDR1 and CDR2 from the germline V gene are MNHNS and SASEGT. CDR3 size: 14 residues. The V end was cut by 3 bases, the J end by 1 base, with 7 bases between. This CDR3 reads CASSDGSSGNTIYF. The CDR3 region has the DNA TGTGCCAGCAGTGATGGCAGTTCTGGAAACACCATATATTTT.

The chain carries TRBV6-4 and TRBJ2-1; tentative D call: TRBD2 (6 bases). This CDR3 is 15 amino acids long. Germline V gene data show CDR1 as MRHNA and CDR2 as SNTAGT. V gave up 4 bases and J gave up 6 bases, with 16 bases separating them. Here the CDR3 DNA reads TGTGCCAGCAGTGTATCAGCGGGTGGTATCAATGAGCAGTTCTTC. Its translation: CASSVSAGGINEQFF.

The gene calls are TRBV7-2 and TRBJ2-1; TRBD1 is a possible D gene (6 bases). The germline V and J ends were trimmed by 5 bases and 0 bases, with 14 bases remaining between them. Germline V gene lookup returns CDR1 SGHTA and CDR2 FQGNSA. This CDR3 is built from 16 residues. The CDR3 here is CASSLQGSLSYNEQFF. In DNA, the CDR3 is TGTGCCAGCAGCCTACAGGGTTCCCTCTCCTACAATGAGCAGTTCTTC.

This rearrangement joins TRBV18 to TRBJ1-5, with 11 nucleotides matching TRBD1. Germline V gives CDR1 KGHSH, CDR2 LQKENI. This CDR3 contains 15 residues. The J segment lost 6 bases and the V segment lost 3 bases, leaving 4 bases of the junction unmatched. The CDR3 loop reads CASSPGQGASQPQHF. CDR3 DNA: TGTGCCAGCTCACCTGGACAGGGGGCGAGTCAGCCCCAGCATTTT.

J is TRBJ2-1 and V is TRBV13, with a possible D match to TRBD1 (6 bases). This CDR3 region has 14 residues. The ends were cut back, 7 bases at V and 0 bases at J, with 10 bases in the middle. Germline V gene sequence: CDR1 PRHDT, CDR2 FYEKMQ (reference sequence). The CDR3 sequence is CASTIRGSYNEQFF. In DNA form, the CDR3 reads TGTGCCAGCACCATCAGGGGCTCCTACAATGAGCAGTTCTTC.

The chain employs TRBV29-1 and TRBJ1-1; D not resolved. The V end lost 7 bases, the J end lost 0 bases, and 6 bases lay between the germline ends. The CDR3 contains 11 residues. Per the germline V gene, CDR1 is SQVTM and CDR2 is ANQGSEA. Here the CDR3 reads CSGRLNTEAFF. DNA for the CDR3: TGCAGCGGGCGGTTGAACACTGAAGCTTTCTTT.

This chain uses TRBV19 with TRBJ1-6; no firm D call. Germline V gene lookup returns CDR1 LNHDA and CDR2 SQIVND (reference sequence). V lost 10 bases to trimming and J lost 3 bases, with 7 bases between them. This CDR3 has 12 residues. The CDR3 DNA reads TGTGCCACACGAGACTATAATTCACCCCTCCACTTT. Protein product: CATRDYNSPLHF.

The chain is built from TRBV7-8 and TRBJ2-2, with TRBD2 identical over 11 bases. The V gene's germline CDR1 is SGHVS and CDR2 FQNEAQ. The CDR3 has 17 residues. The ends lost 5 bases at V and 4 bases at J; junction bases unmatched: 9. CDR3 nucleotides: TGTGCCAGCAGCGACCCGAGACTAGCGGGGACCACCGGGGAGCTGTTTTTT. As protein: CASSDPRLAGTTGELFF.

This rearrangement joins TRBV15 to TRBJ1-1, with a weak D call TRBD1 (5 bases). The CDR3 spans 14 residues. Germline V lookup: CDR1 LNHNV, CDR2 YYDKDF (reference sequence). V was clipped by 3 bases and J by 2 bases, with 10 bases between them. The CDR3 reads CATSSAGRNTEAFF. The CDR3, as DNA: TGTGCCACCAGCAGTGCAGGGCGTAACACTGAAGCTTTCTTT.

The V call is TRBV5-1, the J call TRBJ1-1; D not certain. The V gene's germline CDR1 is SGHRS and CDR2 YFSETQ. V was shortened by 7 bases and J by 10 bases, with 11 bases between the two germline ends. The CDR3 covers 10 residues. CDR3: CASGEETAFF. The CDR3 bases are TGCGCCAGCGGAGAGGAAACAGCTTTCTTT.

This clone was seen only a few times. The V gene is TRBV18, the J gene TRBJ2-7, with 8 nucleotides matching TRBD1. This CDR3 is built from 14 residues. J gave up 2 bases and V 4 bases, and 4 bases lay outside the gene matches. Germline CDR1 and CDR2: KGHSH and LQKENI. The DNA for the CDR3 is TGTGCCAGCTCACTAAAGGACAGGGCCTACGAGCAGTACTTC. Its protein product is CASSLKDRAYEQYF.

The V call is TRBV19, the J call TRBJ2-5; D possibly corresponds to TRBD1 (5 bases). Trimming removed 1 base at V and 1 base at J, with 7 bases between. The CDR3 length is 14 residues. Germline V gene sequence: CDR1 LNHDA, CDR2 SQIVND (reference sequence). CDR3 in amino acids: CASSIGTPQETQYF. The CDR3, as DNA: TGTGCCAGTAGTATAGGGACACCCCAAGAGACCCAGTACTTC.

This chain connects TRBV27 to TRBJ2-3, with D perhaps TRBD2 (6 bases). Germline loops: CDR1 MNHEY, CDR2 SMNVEV (reference sequence). The CDR3 is made up of 15 amino acids. The V end lost 2 bases, the J end lost 4 bases, and 13 bases lay between the germline ends. This CDR3 is CASSLQGGGPDTQYF. In DNA, the CDR3 is TGTGCCAGCAGTTTACAGGGAGGAGGGCCAGATACGCAGTATTTT.

This chain links TRBV5-1 with TRBJ2-3, with TRBD2 matching over 10 bases. CDR1 and CDR2 from the germline V gene are SGHRS and YFSETQ. J lost 2 bases, V lost 5 bases, and 8 bases had no gene match. CDR3 size: 16 residues. The CDR3 DNA reads TGCGCCAGCAGACCCTCGACTAGCGGGTTCACAGATACGCAGTATTTT. Translation gives CASRPSTSGFTDTQYF.

The V gene is TRBV6-5, the J gene TRBJ1-2, with no clear D. Per the germline V gene, CDR1 is MNHEY and CDR2 is SVGAGI. The germline V and J ends were trimmed by 2 bases and 1 base, with 8 bases remaining between them. The CDR3 is 14 residues long. CDR3 sequence reads: CASSYGNFNYGYTF. The CDR3 coding sequence is TGTGCCAGCAGTTACGGTAACTTTAACTATGGCTACACCTTC.

The J gene is TRBJ1-2, the V gene TRBV27; D gene unclear. Germline CDR1 MNHEY, CDR2 SMNVEV (reference sequence). This CDR3 comprises 12 residues. V lost 5 bases to trimming and J lost 7 bases, with 11 bases between them. CDR3 loop: CASSPEDGGYTF. CDR3 coding DNA: TGTGCCAGCAGTCCGGAGGATGGTGGCTACACCTTC.

The genes are TRBV6-1 and TRBJ1-5, with 7 bases that match TRBD1. The CDR3 spans 15 residues. Trimming cost V 0 bases and J 7 bases; bases outside gene matches: 6. From germline, CDR1 is MNHNS and CDR2 SASEGT. This chain's CDR3 is CASSEANRGGQPQHF. The CDR3, as DNA: TGTGCCAGCAGTGAAGCGAACAGGGGAGGACAGCCCCAGCATTTT.

This clone was found a few times. The same CDR3 is also encoded by other DNA sequences in this sample. The chain links TRBV5-1 to TRBJ1-3, with a weak D call TRBD1 (6 bases). The CDR3 is made up of 14 amino acids. Per the germline V gene, CDR1 is SGHRS and CDR2 is YFSETQ. The ends were cut back, 2 bases at V and 3 bases at J, with 9 bases in the middle. The CDR3 bases are TGCGCCAGCAGCTTACCGGACAGTGGAAACACCATATATTTT. Translating gives CASSLPDSGNTIYF.

This clone was detected ten times or more. This sample includes further DNA sequences coding for the same CDR3. This chain uses TRBV14 with TRBJ1-3; D is unresolved. Germline CDR1 reads SGHDN; CDR2 reads FVKESK. CDR3 length: 13 amino acids. With 6 bases removed from V and 0 bases from J, the gap between germline ends came to 6 bases. CDR3 bases: TGTGCCAGCAGAGGAGGCTCTGGAAACACCATATATTTT. It codes for CASRGGSGNTIYF.

The rearrangement uses TRBV6-6 and TRBJ1-2; weak D call: TRBD1 (5 bases). The CDR3 has 14 amino acids. With 4 bases removed from V and 5 bases from J, the gap between germline ends came to 14 bases. From germline, CDR1 is MNHNY and CDR2 SVGAGI (reference sequence). As DNA, the CDR3 is TGTGCCAGCAGTTTACCCGGGGGGTTGTATGGCTACACCTTC. This translates into CASSLPGGLYGYTF.

DNA for the CDR3: TGCGCCAGCAGCCCCATTAGCGGGAGTGAGACCCAGTACTTC. Protein product: CASSPISGSETQYF. The rearrangement links TRBV5-1 to TRBJ2-5; 9 bases fit TRBD2. The CDR3 spans 14 residues. Germline V CDR1 and CDR2: SGHRS, YFSETQ. Trimming removed 4 bases from V and 5 bases from J; junction bases left unmatched: 6.

Many counts were recorded for this clone. The J gene is TRBJ1-1, the V gene TRBV3-1 (or the pseudogene TRBV3-2); tentatively, D is TRBD1 (5 bases). CDR3 length: 14 residues. Trimming took 4 bases from V and 7 from J, leaving 16 bases between them. Germline V CDR1 and CDR2: LGHDT, YNNKEL (reference sequence). CDR3 residues: CASSPKAGRFEAFF. The CDR3 bases are TGTGCCAGCAGCCCCAAGGCAGGGCGGTTTGAAGCTTTCTTT.

This rearrangement joins TRBV6-4 to TRBJ2-2; tentatively, D is TRBD1 (6 bases). CDR3 length: 13 residues. V lost 6 bases and J 4 bases, leaving 9 bases between the germline ends. From germline, CDR1 is MRHNA and CDR2 SNTAGT. CDR3 DNA sequence: TGTGCCAGCAGAGGACAGAGCACCGGGGAGCTGTTTTTT. It is translated as CASRGQSTGELFF.

The sample holds many counts of this clone. Other DNA sequences in the sample encode the same CDR3. This rearrangement joins TRBV6-5 to TRBJ2-1, with 15 positions matching TRBD2. The CDR3 is 16 amino acids. The J segment lost 6 bases and the V segment lost 2 bases, leaving 2 bases of the junction unmatched. CDR1 and CDR2 from the germline V gene are MNHEY and SVGAGI. The CDR3 sequence is CASSYTGLAGGNEQFF. The CDR3 DNA is TGTGCCAGCAGTTACACGGGACTAGCGGGAGGCAATGAGCAGTTCTTC.

This clone was recorded once. V and J are TRBV9 and TRBJ1-6, with D tentatively TRBD1 (6 bases). V was clipped by 3 bases and J by 0 bases, with 16 bases between them. The CDR3 is 18 residues long. Germline lookup yields CDR1 SGDLS and CDR2 YYNGEE. The DNA of the CDR3 is TGTGCCAGCAGCGGATCACTACAGGGAAGCTCCTATAATTCACCCCTCCACTTT. It yields the protein CASSGSLQGSSYNSPLHF.